The rows below give T cell receptor beta chains drawn from one sample of a study of cytomegalovirus exposure and HLA in healthy donors. Repertoires were generated with immunoSEQ multiplex PCR, while TCRdb's copy carries only in-frame clones and drops some. Of approximately 150,000 clones in the sample, 75% to 85% are singletons; the top ten hold roughly 13%. Sequencing used PBMCs. These receptors were obtained from a woman in her fifties or sixties in good health and CMV-seronegative. Each CDR3 is given with its conserved first and last residue. The order of the fields is J gene, clone size, V gene, D gene, CDR3 DNA, CDR3 protein. A D gene is named only where the DNA matches it firmly. Rows give clone size only sometimes, using once, few, many, or a class for an expanded clone.

>TRBJ2-5|-|TRBV7-2|TRBD2
TGTGCCAGCAGCTTCGACCCCGGGACTAGCGGGAAAAACCAAGAGACCCAGTACTTC
CASSFDPGTSGKNQETQYF
>TRBJ1-3|-|TRBV7-9|TRBD1
TGTGCCAGCAGCCGAGGACAGGGATTCTCTGGAAACACCATATATTTT
CASSRGQGFSGNTIYF
>TRBJ1-2|-|TRBV28|-
TGTGCCAGCAGTACCTGGCCCCAACCTAACTATGGCTACACCTTC
CASSTWPQPNYGYTF
>TRBJ2-7|-|TRBV19|-
TGTGCCAGTAGTATTCGGGACACCTCCTACGAGCAGTACTTC
CASSIRDTSYEQYF
>TRBJ2-3|-|TRBV6-1|-
TGTGCCAGCAGTGCGCCCGGGAAGGATACGCAGTATTTT
CASSAPGKDTQYF
>TRBJ1-4|once|TRBV30|-
TGTGCCTGGGCTCTCCAGGGCGGCGGTGAAAAACTGTTTTTT
CAWALQGGGEKLFF
>TRBJ2-7|-|TRBV28|TRBD1
TGTGCCAGCAGCTCTACCGGGACAGGGTCCTACGAGCAGTACTTC
CASSSTGTGSYEQYF
>TRBJ2-5|-|TRBV29-1|TRBD1
TGCAGCGTTGGCGGGACAGGGGGCCAAGAGACCCAGTACTTC
CSVGGTGGQETQYF
>TRBJ2-7|-|TRBV7-6|TRBD1
TGTGCCAGCAGCCGATTGGGACAGGGGATCTACGAGCAGTACTTC
CASSRLGQGIYEQYF
>TRBJ2-7|few|TRBV4-1|TRBD1
TGCGCCAGCAGCCAAGTTGGGGACAGGTTCTACGAGCAGTACTTC
CASSQVGDRFYEQYF
>TRBJ2-3|-|TRBV5-1|-
TGCGCCAGCAGGGACAGACACACAGATACGCAGTATTTT
CASRDRHTDTQYF
>TRBJ2-1|-|TRBV4-3|TRBD2
TGCGCCAGCAGCCAAGGACGTCTAGCGGGGGGTTGGAATGAGCAGTTCTTC
CASSQGRLAGGWNEQFF
>TRBJ2-2|-|TRBV6-5|TRBD1
TGTGCCAGCGGTTCGGGACAGGGTCGATACACCGGGGAGCTGTTTTTT
CASGSGQGRYTGELFF
>TRBJ2-4|-|TRBV4-1|-
TGCGCCAGCAGCCAAGATCCGGTGGGGCGTGACATTCAGTACTTC
CASSQDPVGRDIQYF
>TRBJ2-1|few|TRBV10-3|-
TGTGCCATCAGTGAGTCCTATGAGCAGTTCTTC
CAISESYEQFF
>TRBJ2-3|-|TRBV18|TRBD2
TGTGCCAGCTCACCGTCGACTAGCGGGGTCACAGATACGCAGTATTTT
CASSPSTSGVTDTQYF
>TRBJ2-7|-|TRBV10-3|-
TGTGCCATCAGTTCAGGCGGCGGGACCTACGAGCAGTACTTC
CAISSGGGTYEQYF
>TRBJ2-5|-|TRBV5-1|TRBD1
TGCGCCAGCAGCTTGGCCCCGGACAGGGTTCGAGAGACCCAGTACTTC
CASSLAPDRVRETQYF
>TRBJ2-3|-|TRBV19|TRBD1
TGTGCCAGTAGAAGACAGGGGGAGACAGATACGCAGTATTTT
CASRRQGETDTQYF
>TRBJ2-7|once|TRBV28|TRBD1
TGTGCCAGCGAACAGGGGGTAACCTACGAGCAGTACTTC
CASEQGVTYEQYF
>TRBJ1-2|-|TRBV18|-
TGTGCCAGCTCACCAGGGCAGGGTGCCGGCTACACCTTC
CASSPGQGAGYTF
>TRBJ2-7|once|TRBV2|TRBD1
TGTGCCAGCAGTTTGACAGGGGGCAACGAGCAGTACTTC
CASSLTGGNEQYF
>TRBJ1-1|-|TRBV7-9|TRBD1
TGTGCCAGCAGCCTCATGGACAGGGAGTACACTGAAGCTTTCTTT
CASSLMDREYTEAFF
>TRBJ1-3|-|TRBV6-1|-
TGTGCCAGCAGTGCCTCATCCCCTAGCTCTGGAAACACCATATATTTT
CASSASSPSSGNTIYF
>TRBJ2-1|few|TRBV7-2|TRBD2
TGTGCCAGCAGCTCTCCGGGACTAGCGGGGGTCCATGAGCAGTTCTTC
CASSSPGLAGVHEQFF
>TRBJ1-1|-|TRBV5-5|-
TGTGCCAGCAGCTGGGGAGCGGGGGCGGAGAACACTGAAGCTTTCTTT
CASSWGAGAENTEAFF
>TRBJ2-1|-|TRBV5-6|-
TGTGCCAGCAGTCAGGGGTACAATGAGCAGTTCTTC
CASSQGYNEQFF
>TRBJ1-5|once|TRBV7-2|-
TGTGCCAGCAGCTTAGACAGCCGTCTCACCTATAGCAATCAGCCCCAGCATTTT
CASSLDSRLTYSNQPQHF
>TRBJ1-1|-|TRBV6-5|TRBD1
TGTGCCAGCAGTAACAGGGGGGGGACTGAAGCTTTCTTT
CASSNRGGTEAFF
>TRBJ1-6|-|TRBV7-9|-
TGTGCCAGCCAGATCTTTCAGGGTTCACCCCTCCACTTT
CASQIFQGSPLHF
>TRBJ2-3|-|TRBV20-1|TRBD2
TGCAGTGCTAGTAATGCGGGGGGCGAGTATTTT
CSASNAGGEYF
>TRBJ2-1|-|TRBV4-3|TRBD2
TGCGCCAGCAGCCAAGAGGGACTAGCGGCGTACAATGAGCAGTTCTTC
CASSQEGLAAYNEQFF
>TRBJ2-7|-|TRBV7-8|-
TGTGCCAGCGGACCGGGGTATGAGCAGTACTTC
CASGPGYEQYF
>TRBJ1-3|-|TRBV15|TRBD1
TGTGCCACCAGCGGGGACAGGGGGCCTGGAAACACCATATATTTT
CATSGDRGPGNTIYF
>TRBJ1-1|-|TRBV21-1|-
TGTGCCAGCAGCAAAAAGTCGATCACAGGTCCCCTCCCGAACACTGAAGCTTTCTTT
CASSKKSITGPLPNTEAFF
>TRBJ2-1|-|TRBV4-2|TRBD2
TGTGCCAGCAGCCAAGAGGCGACTAGCATAGGCTCCTACAATGAGCAGTTCTTC
CASSQEATSIGSYNEQFF
>TRBJ2-2|-|TRBV5-4|-
TGTGCCAGCAGCGCGGGACAGCTGAACACCGGGGAGCTGTTTTTT
CASSAGQLNTGELFF
>TRBJ1-1|-|TRBV5-4|TRBD1
TGTGCCAGCAGCTCAAACGGACAGGGGGCGACTGAAGCTTTCTTT
CASSSNGQGATEAFF
>TRBJ2-7|-|TRBV25-1|TRBD2
TGTGCCAGCAGTGACTTGGGTTATCGGACTAGCGAGGACGAGCAGTACTTC
CASSDLGYRTSEDEQYF
>TRBJ2-7|-|TRBV5-6|TRBD1
TGTGCCAGCAGCTTTACACTCCGGGACAGGGATTTGTACGAGCAGTACTTC
CASSFTLRDRDLYEQYF